The next 5 T cell receptor beta chains were all read from a single sample in a study of somatic mutations in cytotoxic T cells in rheumatoid arthritis. Produced via immunoSEQ multiplex PCR; TCRdb's table is partial and in-frame only. The sample lists under 15,000 clones, just under 80% occurring once. Sample: CD8+ T cells sorted from blood. Source of these receptors: an adult with rheumatoid arthritis.

V usage is TRBV28 and J usage is TRBJ1-1; D is ambiguous. The CDR3 runs to 17 residues. Germline lookup yields CDR1 MDHEN and CDR2 SYDVKM. V was trimmed by 6 bases and J by 0 bases, leaving 20 bases between them. The CDR3 nucleotides read TGTGCCAGCAGCCTCAACGCCGTCAACCCTGTGAACACTGAAGCTTTCTTT. Protein product: CASSLNAVNPVNTEAFF.

The chain has TRBV5-1 and TRBJ2-1; unclear D gene. The CDR3 length is 13 residues. From germline, CDR1 is SGHRS and CDR2 YFSETQ. Trimming shortened V by 0 bases and J by 6 bases, and 7 bases separated the two germline ends. The CDR3: CASSLDGSNEQFF. CDR3 coding DNA: TGCGCCAGCAGCTTGGATGGCAGCAATGAGCAGTTCTTC. Full variable domain (missing parts from reference TRBV5-1 and TRBJ2-1): KAGVTQTPRYLIKTRGQQVTLSCSPISGHRSVSWYQQTPGQGLQFLFEYFSETQRNKGNFPGRFSGRQFSNSRSEMNVSTLELGDSALYLCASSLDGSNEQFFGPGTRLTVL.

V is TRBV5-5 and J is TRBJ1-1, with TRBD1 matching 7 bases. This CDR3 comprises 17 residues. Germline V lookup: CDR1 SGHKS, CDR2 YYEKEE (reference sequence). V shed 5 bases and J 0 bases; nucleotides not matched to a gene: 13. The CDR3 loop reads CASRPNTGAIMNTEAFF. The CDR3 DNA reads as TGTGCCAGCAGGCCTAACACAGGGGCGATCATGAACACTGAAGCTTTCTTT.

The rearrangement links TRBV28 to TRBJ1-3; 11 positions match TRBD1. CDR1 is MDHEN and CDR2 is SYDVKM in the germline V gene. With V trimmed by 6 bases and J by 4 bases, 8 bases remained unmatched. There are 16 residues in the CDR3. This CDR3 is CASSSGTGGAGNTIYF. The CDR3 region has the DNA TGTGCCAGCAGCTCCGGGACAGGGGGTGCCGGAAACACCATATATTTT.

The chain combines TRBV27 with TRBJ2-5; 12 nucleotides agree with TRBD2. With 6 bases clipped from V and 11 bases from J, the junction kept 10 bases outside the gene matches. The CDR3 length is 14 residues. Germline-derived CDR1 and CDR2 are MNHEY and SMNVEV (reference sequence). The CDR3 is CASSRLAGVVEQYF. The CDR3 region has the DNA TGTGCCAGCAGCCGACTAGCGGGAGTGGTGGAGCAGTACTTC.